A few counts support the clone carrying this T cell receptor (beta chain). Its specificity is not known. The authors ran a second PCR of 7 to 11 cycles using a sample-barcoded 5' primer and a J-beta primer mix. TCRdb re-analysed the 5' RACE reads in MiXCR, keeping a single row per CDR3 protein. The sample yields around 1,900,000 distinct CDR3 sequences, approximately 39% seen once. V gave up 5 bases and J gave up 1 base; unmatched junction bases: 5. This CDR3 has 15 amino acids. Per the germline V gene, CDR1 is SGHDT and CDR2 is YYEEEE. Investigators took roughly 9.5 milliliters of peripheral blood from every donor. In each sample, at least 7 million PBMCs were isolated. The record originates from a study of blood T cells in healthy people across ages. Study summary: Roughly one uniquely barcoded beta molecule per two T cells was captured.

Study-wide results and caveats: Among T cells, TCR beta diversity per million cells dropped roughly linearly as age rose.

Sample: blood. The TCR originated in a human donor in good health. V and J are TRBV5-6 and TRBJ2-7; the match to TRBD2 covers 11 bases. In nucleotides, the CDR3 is TGTGCCAGCAGAGACACTAGCGGGGGTTCCTACGAGCAGTACTTC. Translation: CASRDTSGGSYEQYF.